A single T cell receptor beta chain is shown here with its context. What this receptor recognizes is not known. No qualities accompany the bases; no much larger clone lies one base away. The data are from a study of blood T cell repertoires in COVID-19 (dated by TCRdb to 2018 to 2020). Some background on the complete study: Samples from collaborators originated in the United States, Italy and Spain and spanned both the acute and convalescent phases of COVID-19. Where HLA class I and class II types were available, the types were taken from metadata supplied by the sample provider, not from assay-based typing. A de-identified subject ID, COVID-19 status, age in years and sex were almost always included in the sample metadata. The material from the prospective study consisted of cDNA or gDNA derived from T cells, B-cell-depleted T cells, or PBMCs. Deeply sampled blood TCRbeta repertoires from subjects exposed to, actively infected with, or recovered from COVID-19 were included in the dataset. The repertoires were released in a freely available public database meant as a resource for research on the immune response to SARS-CoV-2. Samples were obtained from the ongoing ImmuneRACE study (first 160 participants) and from about 1,300 subjects provided by 6 global collaborators. The full study reports these points: How much clinical and demographic metadata was included differed by source and by participant, and the metadata was provided uncurated.

Trimming leaves V shorter by 0 bases and J shorter by 5 bases, with the junction holding 7 bases beyond the gene matches. CDR1 and CDR2, looked up from the germline V gene, are SQVTM and ANQGSEA. There are 14 amino acids in the CDR3, from cysteine to phenylalanine inclusive. The DNA shown is the 42-base CDR3, in frame from base 1. TCRbeta CDR3 regions were amplified from genomic DNA by means of the immunoSEQ Assay, a bias-controlled multiplex PCR. As for the original processing: The number of nucleated cells in each sample was estimated from the amplification of reference gene primers within the assay. To quantify the absolute abundance of each unique TCRbeta CDR3 rearrangement, sequence reads were collapsed and filtered. For each sample, productive Simpson clonality was calculated as the square root of Simpson's diversity index over productive rearrangements. TCRdb provides this immuneACCESS table in a form limited to in-frame rearrangements. Some clones are lacking; in checked studies, under half of them reflect an unresolved V gene, and why the rest are absent is not known. The DNA gave D and trimming, while V, J and clone size come from that table. The sample includes under 350,000 clones, with under 90% observed a single time. The ten largest clones represent roughly 1.9% of the sample.

One collaborating source in Seattle enrolled patients while the patients were actively infected and followed the patients over time throughout the course of disease. Each collaborating institution followed its own protocols to collect whole blood in K2EDTA tubes. For TCRbeta analysis, collaborator samples were shipped as frozen whole blood, as isolated PBMCs, or as DNA extracted from either sample type. The chain was built from TRBV29-1 and TRBJ2-7; TRBD2 agrees with 7 junctional bases. The sample taken for sequencing was peripheral blood. This receptor was obtained from a woman in her twenties or thirties with COVID-19, enrolled during active disease. The sequence in DNA is TGCAGCGTTGAAGAATCCGGGGGGTTCAACGAGCAGTACTTC. This yields the protein CSVEESGGFNEQYF.